The 32 T cell receptor beta chains presented below share a single source sample, sequenced in a study of OX40 agonist ivuxolimab in advanced cancers. TCRdb keeps only in-frame clones here, not all; method: immunoSEQ multiplex PCR. The data show roughly 74,000 clones, roughly 90% seen once. Here the sequenced sample was CD4+ or CD8+ T cells sorted from blood, taken in a trial of the OX40 agonist ivuxolimab. These receptors were taken from an adult with an advanced solid tumor such as melanoma, head and neck, liver or kidney cancer.

The chain carries TRBV9 and TRBJ1-1; a weak D match, TRBD1 (5 bases). From germline, CDR1 is SGDLS and CDR2 YYNGEE. The V end was cut by 3 bases, the J end by 8 bases, with 11 bases between. This CDR3 comprises 12 residues. The CDR3 loop reads CASSGDRLEAFF. CDR3 in DNA: TGTGCCAGCAGCGGAGACAGACTAGAAGCTTTCTTT. Using reference TRBV9 and TRBJ1-1 for the parts outside the CDR3, the full variable domain is DSGVTQTPKHLITATGQRVTLRCSPRSGDLSVYWYQQSLDQGLQFLIQYYNGEERAKGNILERFSAQQFPDLHSELNLSSLELGDSALYFCASSGDRLEAFFGQGTRLTVV.

This sequence joins TRBV11-2 and TRBJ1-1, with unresolved D. The CDR3 totals 12 residues. Germline CDR1 is SGHAT and CDR2 is FQNNGV. V lost 4 bases and J lost 7, with 10 bases in between. The CDR3: CASSSHEDEAFF. Written as DNA, the CDR3 is TGTGCCAGCAGCTCTCACGAGGATGAAGCTTTCTTT. Full variable domain (rest looked up from reference TRBV11-2 and TRBJ1-1): EAGVAQSPRYKIIEKRQSVAFWCNPISGHATLYWYQQILGQGPKLLIQFQNNGVVDDSQLPKDRFSAERLKGVDSTLKIQPAKLEDSAVYLCASSSHEDEAFFGQGTRLTVV.

The V and J genes are TRBV27 and TRBJ2-7, with D maybe TRBD1 (7 bases). Germline loops: CDR1 MNHEY, CDR2 SMNVEV (reference sequence). The V gene lost 4 bases and the J gene lost 3 bases, with 10 bases spanning the gap. This CDR3 is built from 13 residues. CDR3 in amino acids: CASSWGDSYEQYF. The DNA of the CDR3 is TGTGCCAGCAGTTGGGGGGACAGCTACGAGCAGTACTTC.

This clone was counted a single time. The chain links TRBV4-2 to TRBJ1-4; D is unclear. The V end lost 0 bases, the J end lost 3 bases, and 14 bases lay between the germline ends. CDR3 size: 17 residues. The germline V gene has CDR1 LGHNA and CDR2 YNFKEQ. The CDR3 protein is CASSQERLVLANEKLFF. In DNA, the CDR3 is TGTGCCAGCAGCCAAGAACGATTAGTGCTGGCTAATGAAAAACTGTTTTTT.

The chain joins TRBV6-5 to TRBJ1-6; D unclear. Between the trimmed V and J ends, which lost 2 bases and 0 bases, there was a span of 5 bases. This CDR3 region has 15 residues. The germline V gene encodes CDR1 MNHEY and CDR2 SVGAGI. The DNA for the CDR3 is TGTGCCAGCAGTTACCTGGGCTCCTATAATTCACCCCTCCACTTT. It encodes CASSYLGSYNSPLHF.

The chain uses TRBV6-5 and TRBJ2-7, with 7 bases lining up with TRBD2. After removal of 0 bases from V and 4 bases from J, the junction contained 3 bases not matched to a gene. CDR1 and CDR2 from the germline V gene are MNHEY and SVGAGI. The CDR3 runs to 14 residues. CDR3 in DNA: TGTGCCAGCAGTTACTCGAGGGAGGGATACGAGCAGTACTTC. As protein: CASSYSREGYEQYF.

The chain couples TRBV7-6 to TRBJ1-6; D gene ambiguous. Germline V CDR1 and CDR2: SGHVS, FNYEAQ. CDR3 size: 13 residues. V dropped 2 bases and J dropped 6 bases, with 5 bases sitting between them. For the CDR3, the DNA is TGTGCCAGCAGCTTAAATGGTAATTCACCCCTCCACTTT. It yields the protein CASSLNGNSPLHF. Filled out from reference TRBV7-6 and TRBJ1-6, the complete variable domain reads GAGVSQSPRYKVTKRGQDVALRCDPISGHVSLYWYRQALGQGPEFLTYFNYEAQQDKSGLPNDRFSAERPEGSISTLTIQRTEQRDSAMYRCASSLNGNSPLHFGNGTRLTVT.

J is TRBJ2-7 and V is TRBV2; 7 bases align to TRBD2. Germline assignment: CDR1 SNHLY and CDR2 FYNNEI. V was clipped by 2 bases and J by 0 bases; unmatched bases: 4. The CDR3 totals 15 residues. Here the CDR3 reads CASSEKRGSSYEQYF. CDR3 coding DNA: TGTGCCAGCAGTGAAAAGCGGGGTAGCTCCTACGAGCAGTACTTC. The full variable domain, with the rest looked up from reference TRBV2 and TRBJ2-7, is EPEVTQTPSHQVTQMGQEVILRCVPISNHLYFYWYRQILGQKVEFLVSFYNNEISEKSEIFDDQFSVERPDGSNFTLKIRSTKLEDSAMYFCASSEKRGSSYEQYFGPGTRLTVT.

The J gene is TRBJ1-2, the V gene TRBV27; D is undetermined. CDR1 MNHEY and CDR2 SMNVEV come from the germline V gene (reference sequence). CDR3 length equals 13 residues. Trimming pared 7 bases from V and 3 bases from J, leaving 12 bases between. The CDR3 region has the DNA TGTGCCAGCAAACGGGGTTTTGACTATGGCTACACCTTC. Encoded protein: CASKRGFDYGYTF.

This chain connects TRBV19 to TRBJ2-1, with 8 bases identical to TRBD1. Germline V CDR1 and CDR2: LNHDA, SQIVND (reference sequence). With V trimmed by 6 bases and J by 7 bases, 8 bases remained unmatched. CDR3 length: 14 residues. The CDR3 spells CASSVNHRGNEQFF. In nucleotides, the CDR3 is TGTGCCAGTAGCGTAAACCACAGGGGGAATGAGCAGTTCTTC.

V usage is TRBV5-8 and J usage is TRBJ1-5; D is perhaps TRBD1 (6 bases). The CDR3 is made up of 14 amino acids. Germline V CDR1 and CDR2: SGHTS, YDEGEE. The V end was cut by 1 base, the J end by 7 bases, with 12 bases between. The CDR3 DNA reads as TGTGCCAGCAGCTTGATGCAGGGGTACCAGCCCCAGCATTTT. Amino acid sequence: CASSLMQGYQPQHF.

The V gene is TRBV5-1, the J gene TRBJ2-7; no definite D call. Germline V CDR1 and CDR2: SGHRS, YFSETQ. The CDR3 length is 14 residues. Between the trimmed V and J ends, which lost 2 bases and 3 bases, there was a span of 12 bases. CDR3 in amino acids: CASSFFADGYEQYF. CDR3 bases: TGCGCCAGCAGCTTTTTCGCGGATGGCTACGAGCAGTACTTC.

Written as DNA, the CDR3 is TGTGCCAGCAGCTTGGGTCGCAGTTTTGGCTACACCTTC. Translating gives CASSLGRSFGYTF. The chain carries TRBV5-6 and TRBJ1-2; no reliable D call. The CDR3 extends over 13 amino acids. V lost 0 bases and J lost 7, with 10 bases in between. The germline gives CDR1 SGHDT, CDR2 YYEEEE. Supplemented by reference TRBV5-6 and TRBJ1-2, the full variable domain reads DAGVTQSPTHLIKTRGQQVTLRCSPKSGHDTVSWYQQALGQGPQFIFQYYEEEERQRGNFPDRFSGHQFPNYSSELNVNALLLGDSALYLCASSLGRSFGYTFGSGTRLTVV.

The chain couples TRBV18 to TRBJ1-2, with 12 bases that match TRBD1. Looked up from germline, CDR1 is KGHSH and CDR2 is LQKENI. The CDR3 consists of 17 residues. The junction had 7 bases not matched to a gene; V was cut back by 2 bases and J by 3 bases. DNA of the CDR3: TGTGCCAGCTCACCAGGGGACAGGGGGCCGATCTACTATGGCTACACCTTC. Translation gives CASSPGDRGPIYYGYTF.

The chain couples TRBV27 to TRBJ2-6; D remains unclear. CDR1 is MNHEY, CDR2 SMNVEV, per germline (reference sequence). Trimming stripped 3 bases from V and 0 bases from J, with 9 bases between. This CDR3 contains 16 residues. The CDR3 region has the DNA TGTGCCAGCAGTTTCATAGTAGGCTCTGGGGCCAACGTCCTGACTTTC. Protein product: CASSFIVGSGANVLTF.

This rearrangement joins TRBV11-2 to TRBJ1-2; a weak D match, TRBD1 (6 bases). This CDR3 is 14 amino acids long. CDR1 is SGHAT and CDR2 is FQNNGV in the germline V gene. Between the trimmed V and J ends, which lost 6 bases and 4 bases, there was a span of 15 bases. The CDR3 loop reads CASSLGGPAYGYTF. As DNA, the CDR3 is TGTGCCAGCAGTCTGGGGGGCCCGGCCTATGGCTACACCTTC. The whole variable domain, filled in from reference TRBV11-2 and TRBJ1-2, reads EAGVAQSPRYKIIEKRQSVAFWCNPISGHATLYWYQQILGQGPKLLIQFQNNGVVDDSQLPKDRFSAERLKGVDSTLKIQPAKLEDSAVYLCASSLGGPAYGYTFGSGTRLTVV.

The chain uses TRBV5-1 and TRBJ2-7; D is ambiguous. Trimming cost V 0 bases and J 3 bases, with 7 bases left between them. The CDR3 runs to 13 residues. Germline CDR1 and CDR2: SGHRS and YFSETQ. As DNA, the CDR3 is TGCGCCAGCAGCTTGGATTACAGCTACGAGCAGTACTTC. Amino acid sequence: CASSLDYSYEQYF.

The chain is built from TRBV13 and TRBJ2-7; no reliable D call. V was pared by 2 bases and J by 3 bases, with 5 bases between. This CDR3 comprises 12 residues. Per germline, CDR1 PRHDT and CDR2 FYEKMQ (reference sequence). CDR3: CASSLRNYEQYF. The DNA for the CDR3 is TGTGCCAGCAGCTTAAGGAACTACGAGCAGTACTTC.

The chain has TRBV11-3 and TRBJ2-1; 7 bases map to TRBD2. The length of the CDR3 is 16 residues. The V gene end was trimmed by 1 base and the J gene end by 2 bases; junction bases not matched to a gene: 5. Germline assignment: CDR1 SGHNT and CDR2 YENEEA. In DNA, the CDR3 is TGTGCCAGCAGCTTAGCCTCTAGCGGCCCCTACAATGAGCAGTTCTTC. Residues: CASSLASSGPYNEQFF. Complete variable domain (other parts from reference TRBV11-3 and TRBJ2-1): EAGVVQSPRYKIIEKKQPVAFWCNPISGHNTLYWYLQNLGQGPELLIRYENEEAVDDSQLPKDRFSAERLKGVDSTLKIQPAELGDSAVYLCASSLASSGPYNEQFFGPGTRLTVL.

The V gene is TRBV4-1, the J gene TRBJ1-5, with D tentatively TRBD1 (6 bases). Germline lookup yields CDR1 MGHRA and CDR2 YSYEKL. There are 15 residues in the CDR3. V was cut by 1 base and J by 0 bases, with 7 bases left in between. CDR3 DNA: TGCGCCAGCAGCCAAGGGGGGGCTAGCAATCAGCCCCAGCATTTT. Encoded protein: CASSQGGASNQPQHF.

The CDR3 reads CASSALSGTRPNTEAFF. The CDR3 DNA follows: TGTGCCAGCAGCGCCTTGTCGGGGACCCGGCCGAACACTGAAGCTTTCTTT. This chain uses TRBV9 with TRBJ1-1; D might be TRBD1 (5 bases). The V gene's germline CDR1 is SGDLS and CDR2 YYNGEE. V lost 3 bases and J lost 1, with 19 bases in between. CDR3 length equals 17 residues.

This clone was observed a single time. The V call is TRBV7-8, the J call TRBJ2-5; D might be TRBD2 (5 bases). CDR1 is SGHVS, CDR2 FQNEAQ, per germline. Trimming took 1 base from V and 2 from J, leaving 14 bases between them. CDR3 length: 16 amino acids. The CDR3 DNA follows: TGTGCCAGCAGCTTAGATGAGGGTCCTGAGCAAGAGACCCAGTACTTC. This codes for CASSLDEGPEQETQYF.

This clone occurred a few times. DNA of the CDR3: TGCGCCAGCAGCCAAGATCAAAGACTACTGTTTTTT. This encodes CASSQDQRLLFF. The chain recombines TRBV4-1 with TRBJ1-4; D not certain. Germline loops: CDR1 MGHRA, CDR2 YSYEKL. This CDR3 region has 12 residues. Trimming stripped 0 bases from V and 13 bases from J, with 9 bases between.

In its sample, this clone is medium-sized. The V gene is TRBV6-6, the J gene TRBJ2-1; unclear D gene. This CDR3 is 13 amino acids long. From germline, CDR1 is MNHNY and CDR2 SVGAGI (reference sequence). The V gene lost 2 bases and the J gene lost 3 bases, with 5 bases spanning the gap. The CDR3 region is CASSYDNYNEQFF. Written as DNA, the CDR3 is TGTGCCAGCAGTTACGACAACTACAATGAGCAGTTCTTC.

The genes are TRBV9 and TRBJ1-2, with D unresolved. The V end was cut by 2 bases, the J end by 1 base, with 9 bases between. Germline lookup yields CDR1 SGDLS and CDR2 YYNGEE. This CDR3 spans 14 amino acids. CDR3 in DNA: TGTGCCAGCAGCGTTCTGGACGGTAACTATGGCTACACCTTC. Translation: CASSVLDGNYGYTF.

The CDR3 reads CSVNDGTYEQYF. CDR3 sequence (DNA): TGCAGCGTGAACGACGGAACCTACGAGCAGTACTTC. The rearrangement links TRBV29-1 to TRBJ2-7, with D uncertain. The CDR3 contains 12 residues. Trimming removed 6 bases from V and 2 bases from J, with 11 bases in between. Germline assignment: CDR1 SQVTM and CDR2 ANQGSEA.

The chain joins TRBV7-9 to TRBJ1-5, with D perhaps matching TRBD1 (5 bases). Germline V gene lookup returns CDR1 SEHNR and CDR2 FQNEAQ (reference sequence). This CDR3 contains 14 residues. With 1 base removed from V and 6 bases from J, the gap between germline ends came to 10 bases. CDR3 bases: TGTGCCAGCAGCTTAGGAGGGGCGATTCAGCCCCAGCATTTT. It translates to CASSLGGAIQPQHF. Full variable domain (rest looked up from reference TRBV7-9 and TRBJ1-5): DTGVSQNPRHKITKRGQNVTFRCDPISEHNRLYWYRQTLGQGPEFLTYFQNEAQLEKSRLLSDRFSAERPKGSFSTLEIQRTEQGDSAMYLCASSLGGAIQPQHFGDGTRLSIL.

The rearrangement links TRBV7-9 to TRBJ1-1; D not certain. The CDR3 has 12 amino acids. In germline, CDR1 is SEHNR, CDR2 FQNEAQ (reference sequence). V was cut by 5 bases and J by 7 bases, with 11 bases left in between. The CDR3 nucleotides are TGTGCCAGCAGCCCTGGCTTGCATGAAGCTTTCTTT. This codes for CASSPGLHEAFF.

The V call is TRBV6-5, the J call TRBJ1-2; D call uncertain. Trimming pared 4 bases from V and 6 bases from J, leaving 9 bases between. The CDR3 loop spans 12 amino acids. Germline assignment: CDR1 MNHEY and CDR2 SVGAGI. As DNA, the CDR3 is TGTGCCAGCAGTTTGGGTGAGGATGGCTACACCTTC. This translates into CASSLGEDGYTF.

The chain links TRBV7-3 to TRBJ2-3; D not resolved. This CDR3 region has 16 residues. In germline, CDR1 is SGHTA, CDR2 FQGTGA. V was cut by 1 base and J by 2 bases, with 13 bases left in between. The CDR3 DNA is TGTGCCAGCAGCTTAATAGAACGGCTACCCACAGATACGCAGTATTTT. Amino acids: CASSLIERLPTDTQYF.

Concerning this clone: The sample has other DNA sequences that encode this CDR3 too. J is TRBJ1-4 and V is TRBV6-5; D is perhaps TRBD1 (6 bases). Germline loops: CDR1 MNHEY, CDR2 SVGAGI. Trimming removed 0 bases at V and 7 bases at J, with 9 bases between. CDR3 length: 14 residues. CDR3 sequence: CASSYSGASEKLFF. In nucleotides, the CDR3 is TGTGCCAGCAGTTACTCGGGGGCGAGTGAAAAACTGTTTTTT.

CDR3 amino acids: CASSIIDSYEQYF. The DNA for the CDR3 is TGTGCCAGTAGTATCATTGACTCCTACGAGCAGTACTTC. The chain uses TRBV19 and TRBJ2-7; D is uncertain. Germline V gene lookup returns CDR1 LNHDA and CDR2 SQIVND (reference sequence). Trimming cost V 3 bases and J 0 bases, with 6 bases left between them. The CDR3 consists of 13 residues.